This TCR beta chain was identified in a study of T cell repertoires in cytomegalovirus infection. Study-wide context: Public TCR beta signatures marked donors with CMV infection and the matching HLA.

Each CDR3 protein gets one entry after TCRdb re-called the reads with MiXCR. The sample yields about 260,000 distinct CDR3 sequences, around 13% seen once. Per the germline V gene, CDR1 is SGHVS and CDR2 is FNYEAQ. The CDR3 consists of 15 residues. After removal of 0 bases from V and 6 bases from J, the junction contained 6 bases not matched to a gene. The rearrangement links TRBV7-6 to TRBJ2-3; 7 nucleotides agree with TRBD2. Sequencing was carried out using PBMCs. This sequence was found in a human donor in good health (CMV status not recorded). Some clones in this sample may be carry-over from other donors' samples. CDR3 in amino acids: CASSLAGGPGDTQYF. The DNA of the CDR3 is TGTGCCAGCAGCTTAGCGGGAGGGCCGGGTGATACGCAGTATTTT.